Listed here are 30 T cell receptor beta chains from one sample, sequenced in a study of cytomegalovirus exposure and HLA in healthy donors. The PCR used 60 Vbeta and 13 Jbeta primers. The table came from immunoSEQ multiplex PCR; TCRdb's copy has only in-frame clones and leaves some out. Of about 270,000 clones listed, 86% are singletons. Material for sequencing was PBMCs. These TCRs come from a man in his forties in good health and CMV-seropositive.

This chain uses TRBV5-6 with TRBJ1-4; 7 bases are shared with TRBD1. Germline V gene sequence: CDR1 SGHDT, CDR2 YYEEEE. CDR3 size: 14 residues. Germline trimming cut 0 bases from V and 7 bases from J; bases unmatched to any gene: 3. The CDR3 sequence is CASSLGRGREKLFF. The CDR3 coding sequence is TGTGCCAGCAGCTTGGGGAGGGGGCGTGAAAAACTGTTTTTT.

This chain uses TRBV29-1 with TRBJ2-3; TRBD2 matches 9 bases. The CDR3 sequence is 14 residues long. Germline V gene data show CDR1 as SQVTM and CDR2 as ANQGSEA. Losses at the gene ends were 6 bases for V and 4 bases for J; bases not matched to a gene: 8. The CDR3 here is CSVQLAGQADTQYF. Written as DNA, the CDR3 is TGCAGCGTCCAACTAGCGGGCCAAGCAGATACGCAGTATTTT.

The rearrangement links TRBV18 to TRBJ2-3, with TRBD1 matching 8 bases. The CDR3 contains 15 residues. Trimming removed 5 bases from V and 2 bases from J; junction bases left unmatched: 6. Germline V CDR1 and CDR2: KGHSH, LQKENI. The CDR3 loop reads CASSTRDRYTDTQYF. DNA for the CDR3: TGTGCCAGCTCAACCCGGGACAGGTACACAGATACGCAGTATTTT.

The chain is built from TRBV7-2 and TRBJ2-7; 10 positions match TRBD2. The CDR3 runs 14 residues. CDR1 and CDR2 (germline): SGHTA, FQGNSA. J was trimmed by 3 bases and V by 6 bases; bases with no gene match: 5. The DNA of the CDR3 is TGTGCCAGCAGTACCGGGACTAGCGTCTACGAGCAGTACTTC. This sequence encodes CASSTGTSVYEQYF.

V is TRBV2 and J is TRBJ2-7; 8 bases fit TRBD2. Germline V gives CDR1 SNHLY, CDR2 FYNNEI. The CDR3 extends over 17 amino acids. Losses at the gene ends were 0 bases for V and 3 bases for J; bases not matched to a gene: 10. CDR3 sequence reads: CASSEAASGWRVYEQYF. For the CDR3, the DNA is TGTGCCAGCAGTGAAGCGGCTAGCGGGTGGAGGGTCTACGAGCAGTACTTC. The variable domain in full, completed from reference TRBV2 and TRBJ2-7, reads EPEVTQTPSHQVTQMGQEVILRCVPISNHLYFYWYRQILGQKVEFLVSFYNNEISEKSEIFDDQFSVERPDGSNFTLKIRSTKLEDSAMYFCASSEAASGWRVYEQYFGPGTRLTVT.

In regard to this clone: Other DNA sequences from this sample encode an identical CDR3 as well. The genes are TRBV7-9 and TRBJ1-4; 7 positions match TRBD1. This CDR3 is built from 15 residues. Losses at the gene ends were 3 bases for V and 4 bases for J; bases not matched to a gene: 5. Germline CDR1 SEHNR, CDR2 FQNEAQ (reference sequence). CDR3 sequence reads: CASSFTGANNEKLFF. The CDR3 nucleotides read TGTGCCAGCAGCTTCACAGGGGCCAATAATGAAAAACTGTTTTTT. Variable domain in full (rest from reference TRBV7-9 and TRBJ1-4): DTGVSQNPRHKITKRGQNVTFRCDPISEHNRLYWYRQTLGQGPEFLTYFQNEAQLEKSRLLSDRFSAERPKGSFSTLEIQRTEQGDSAMYLCASSFTGANNEKLFFGSGTQLSVL.

This chain joins TRBV4-2 and TRBJ2-7; 9 bases are a match to TRBD2. CDR3 length: 18 amino acids. V dropped 0 bases and J dropped 0; count of bases not matched to a gene: 9. CDR1 is LGHNA and CDR2 is YNFKEQ in the germline V gene. The CDR3 bases are TGTGCCAGCAGCCAAGACCCCCGGACTAGCGACCCCTCCTACGAGCAGTACTTC. It encodes CASSQDPRTSDPSYEQYF.

This clone has more than one count but fewer than ten. This rearrangement joins TRBV6-5 to TRBJ1-1, with a tentative D call TRBD1 (5 bases). This CDR3 spans 15 amino acids. Germline values: CDR1 MNHEY, CDR2 SVGAGI. The V end was cut by 0 bases, the J end by 3 bases, with 11 bases between. Here the CDR3 reads CASSYSTVGYTEAFF. The CDR3 DNA is TGTGCCAGCAGTTACTCGACAGTGGGGTACACTGAAGCTTTCTTT.

CDR3 sequence (DNA): TGTGCCAGCAGCTTGGGCACAGACCAAGATACGCAGTATTTT. As protein: CASSLGTDQDTQYF. The chain couples TRBV5-4 to TRBJ2-3; D gene unclear. Germline assignment: CDR1 SGHNT and CDR2 YYREEE (reference sequence). Trimming left V 0 bases short and J 5 bases short, with 10 bases between. The CDR3 runs to 14 residues.

The chain has TRBV6-1 and TRBJ1-5; the D is unclear. This CDR3 has 15 amino acids. CDR1 is MNHNS and CDR2 is SASEGT in the germline V gene. V was shortened by 6 bases and J by 3 bases, with 15 bases between the two germline ends. CDR3 DNA: TGTGCCAGCAGCCCAAGCGGGCAAATCAATCAGCCCCAGCATTTT. This encodes CASSPSGQINQPQHF.

This clone has a handful of counts. The rearrangement uses TRBV5-1 and TRBJ2-7; 7 bases map to TRBD1. J was trimmed by 7 bases and V by 5 bases; bases with no gene match: 9. The germline CDR1 and CDR2 sequences are SGHRS and YFSETQ. This CDR3 comprises 13 residues. The CDR3 sequence is CASRVEGGEEQYF. The DNA of the CDR3 is TGCGCCAGCAGGGTGGAAGGGGGCGAAGAGCAGTACTTC.

The chain links TRBV11-2 to TRBJ1-1, with a weak D call TRBD1 (5 bases). CDR3 length: 15 amino acids. Germline-derived CDR1 and CDR2 are SGHAT and FQNNGV. Trimming removed 3 bases from V and 8 bases from J, with 19 bases in between. CDR3 sequence: CASSLIRASLSEAFF. For the CDR3, the DNA is TGTGCCAGCAGCTTGATCAGGGCTTCGCTATCCGAAGCTTTCTTT.

The rearrangement joins TRBV9 to TRBJ2-1; 7 nucleotides align to TRBD2. The CDR3 covers 16 residues. Germline lookup yields CDR1 SGDLS and CDR2 YYNGEE. Trimming cost V 0 bases and J 4 bases; bases outside gene matches: 7. CDR3 in amino acids: CASSVGGGSRYNEQFF. The DNA of the CDR3 is TGTGCCAGCAGCGTAGGGGGCGGGAGCCGGTACAATGAGCAGTTCTTC.

V and J are TRBV5-1 and TRBJ1-5; perhaps TRBD1 as D (6 bases). Between the trimmed V and J ends, which lost 5 bases and 5 bases, there was a span of 14 bases. The CDR3 is 14 amino acids. CDR1 is SGHRS and CDR2 is YFSETQ in the germline V gene. CDR3 protein: CASRHPGVDQPQHF. The CDR3 DNA reads as TGCGCCAGCAGGCATCCAGGGGTGGATCAGCCCCAGCATTTT.

The CDR3: CASSQDSARGSYEQYF. The CDR3, as DNA: TGCGCCAGCAGCCAAGATTCGGCCCGGGGCTCCTACGAGCAGTACTTC. V usage is TRBV4-1 and J usage is TRBJ2-7, with D maybe TRBD2 (5 bases). Trimming left V 0 bases short and J 0 bases short, with 12 bases between. This CDR3 is built from 16 residues. From germline, CDR1 is MGHRA and CDR2 YSYEKL.

V is TRBV7-9 and J is TRBJ2-5; 8 bases line up with TRBD1. The CDR3 is made up of 14 amino acids. With 5 bases clipped from V and 3 bases from J, the junction kept 5 bases outside the gene matches. The V gene's germline CDR1 is SEHNR and CDR2 FQNEAQ (reference sequence). CDR3 nucleotide sequence: TGTGCCAGCAGCCCATGGACAGGGAAAGAGACCCAGTACTTC. Encoded protein: CASSPWTGKETQYF.

The chain couples TRBV7-8 to TRBJ2-7; TRBD1 aligns across 10 bases. CDR3 size: 14 residues. V lost 3 bases and J lost 7; bases outside the gene matches: 6. Germline assignment: CDR1 SGHVS and CDR2 FQNEAQ. In nucleotides, the CDR3 is TGTGCCAGCAGCTTCGTCGACAGGGGGCCTGAGCAGTACTTC. The encoded protein is CASSFVDRGPEQYF. Supplemented by reference TRBV7-8 and TRBJ2-7, the full variable domain reads GAGVSQSPRYKVAKRGQDVALRCDPISGHVSLFWYQQALGQGPEFLTYFQNEAQLDKSGLPSDRFFAERPEGSVSTLKIQRTQQEDSAVYLCASSFVDRGPEQYFGPGTRLTVT.

The chain has TRBV5-1 and TRBJ2-7, with 11 positions matching TRBD2. The CDR3 is made up of 14 amino acids. J was trimmed by 4 bases and V by 5 bases; bases with no gene match: 5. Germline assignment: CDR1 SGHRS and CDR2 YFSETQ. CDR3 DNA: TGCGCCAGCAGGTTAGCGGGAGGGCGGTACGAGCAGTACTTC. Translating it yields CASRLAGGRYEQYF.

The CDR3 reads CASSIPGQGYEQYF. The CDR3 nucleotides read TGTGCCAGTAGTATACCAGGCCAGGGTTACGAGCAGTACTTC. V usage is TRBV19 and J usage is TRBJ2-7, with D possibly TRBD1 on 5 matching bases. Germline CDR1 reads LNHDA; CDR2 reads SQIVND (reference sequence). This CDR3 is built from 14 residues. Trimming cost V 2 bases and J 4 bases, with 12 bases left between them.

This clone has just a few counts. The rearrangement uses TRBV5-6 and TRBJ2-7; tentative D call: TRBD1 (5 bases). The germline V gene encodes CDR1 SGHDT and CDR2 YYEEEE. CDR3 length: 13 amino acids. V was trimmed by 2 bases and J by 3 bases, leaving 9 bases between them. The CDR3 sequence is CASSFRQGYEQYF. The CDR3 nucleotides read TGTGCCAGCAGCTTTAGGCAGGGCTACGAGCAGTACTTC.

The gene calls are TRBV6-6 and TRBJ2-3; 12 bases align to TRBD2. This CDR3 contains 15 residues. The ends lost 6 bases at V and 4 bases at J; junction bases unmatched: 5. The germline V gene encodes CDR1 MNHNY and CDR2 SVGAGI (reference sequence). The DNA of the CDR3 is TGTGCCAGCAGCCCGACTAGCGGGAGCGCAGATACGCAGTATTTT. Translation: CASSPTSGSADTQYF.

The chain couples TRBV7-2 to TRBJ1-6; D ambiguous. Per germline, CDR1 SGHTA and CDR2 FQGNSA. Trimming removed 8 bases at V and 3 bases at J, with 8 bases between. This CDR3 is built from 13 residues. CDR3 loop: CASSRVYNSPLHF. As DNA, the CDR3 is TGTGCCAGCTCTCGGGTCTATAATTCACCCCTCCACTTT.

The CDR3 bases are TGTGCCAGCAGTGACGGGAGGAGAGAAAAACTGTTTTTT. It is translated as CASSDGRREKLFF. The V gene is TRBV6-1, the J gene TRBJ1-4; D ambiguous. The germline V and J ends were trimmed by 3 bases and 8 bases, with 10 bases remaining between them. The germline CDR1 and CDR2 sequences are MNHNS and SASEGT. The CDR3 spans 13 residues.

Worth noting for this clone: Mismatch with germline at one junction end may stem from a read error. The chain has TRBV7-9 and TRBJ1-6, with TRBD1 matching over 7 bases. The germline V gene encodes CDR1 SEHNR and CDR2 FQNEAQ (reference sequence). This CDR3 is built from 15 residues. The DNA of the CDR3 is TGTTCCAGCAGCCTTAACAGGGGCTTCGGTTCACCCCTCCACTTT. Translation: CSSSLNRGFGSPLHF.

This clone was seen only once. The chain is built from TRBV7-8 and TRBJ2-1, with 9 bases that match TRBD2. CDR1 and CDR2 (germline): SGHVS, FQNEAQ. Germline trimming cut 9 bases from V and 5 bases from J; bases unmatched to any gene: 8. The CDR3 loop spans 14 amino acids. The CDR3 nucleotides read TGTGCCAGTCTTACTAGCGGGCGACACAATGAGCAGTTCTTC. Its translation is CASLTSGRHNEQFF.

The chain is built from TRBV27 and TRBJ2-7, with 11 bases lining up with TRBD2. The J segment lost 4 bases and the V segment lost 6 bases, leaving 5 bases of the junction unmatched. The germline V gene has CDR1 MNHEY and CDR2 SMNVEV (reference sequence). The length of the CDR3 is 14 residues. The CDR3 spells CASRRLAGRYEQYF. The CDR3, as DNA: TGTGCCAGCAGACGACTAGCGGGACGGTACGAGCAGTACTTC.

The chain uses TRBV19 and TRBJ2-5, with D perhaps TRBD2 (6 bases). CDR3 length equals 12 residues. V dropped 3 bases and J dropped 5 bases, with 7 bases sitting between them. The germline V gene has CDR1 LNHDA and CDR2 SQIVND (reference sequence). CDR3 nucleotide sequence: TGTGCCAGTAGTATTGGGGGGGAGACCCAGTACTTC. Translation gives CASSIGGETQYF.

This clone was picked up a small number of times. J is TRBJ2-7 and V is TRBV29-1; D is perhaps TRBD1 (5 bases). V gave up 6 bases and J gave up 6 bases, with 21 bases separating them. Germline V lookup: CDR1 SQVTM, CDR2 ANQGSEA. The CDR3 covers 14 residues. CDR3 sequence: CSVFTDETGTEQYF. CDR3 in DNA: TGCAGCGTCTTCACTGACGAAACAGGCACCGAGCAGTACTTC.

On this clone itself: In the same sample, other DNA sequences code for this CDR3. The chain joins TRBV19 to TRBJ2-7; the D gene is possibly TRBD2 (5 bases). The CDR3 sequence is 12 residues long. CDR1 is LNHDA, CDR2 SQIVND, per germline (reference sequence). V shed 3 bases and J shed 2 bases, with 5 bases lying between them. The chain's CDR3 is CASSIGTYEQYF. The CDR3, as DNA: TGTGCCAGTAGTATCGGGACCTACGAGCAGTACTTC.

This clone has only one observation. The chain couples TRBV28 to TRBJ2-5; 8 bases match TRBD2. CDR3 length: 15 amino acids. Germline assignment: CDR1 MDHEN and CDR2 SYDVKM. With 2 bases clipped from V and 4 bases from J, the junction kept 6 bases outside the gene matches. Written as DNA, the CDR3 is TGTGCCAGCAGTTTAAGTGCGGGAGGAGGAGAGACCCAGTACTTC. Translating it yields CASSLSAGGGETQYF.